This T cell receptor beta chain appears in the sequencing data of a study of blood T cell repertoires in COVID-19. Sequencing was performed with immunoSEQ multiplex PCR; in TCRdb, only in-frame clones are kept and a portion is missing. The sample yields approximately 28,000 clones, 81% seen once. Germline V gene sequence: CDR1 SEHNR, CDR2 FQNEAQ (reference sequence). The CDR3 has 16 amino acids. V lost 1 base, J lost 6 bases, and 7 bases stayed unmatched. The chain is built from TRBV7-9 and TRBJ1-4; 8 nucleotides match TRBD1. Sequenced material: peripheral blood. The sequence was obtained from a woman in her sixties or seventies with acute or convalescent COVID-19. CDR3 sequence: CASSLDVQGAYEKLFF. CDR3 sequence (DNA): TGTGCCAGCAGCTTAGATGTGCAGGGGGCGTATGAAAAACTGTTTTTT.